This TCR beta chain was profiled in a study of CDR3 diversity in severe acne. TCRdb ran MiXCR on the PCR reads and lists one entry per CDR3 protein. The sample holds some 84,000 distinct CDR3 sequences; approximately 51% are singletons and the top ten take around an eighth. This CDR3 has 17 residues. Germline assignment: CDR1 MNHEY and CDR2 SVGAGI. A word on this clonotype: At one of its ends the junction is not consistent with the germline gene, which may arise from a read error.

Sequenced: blood. V gene TRBV6-5 combines with J gene TRBJ1-2, with D possibly TRBD1 on 5 matching bases. This TCR was sampled from a male donor in good health, without acne. The CDR3 region has the DNA TGTGCCAGCAGTGACACGGGACTCGTGGGAGCTAACTTTGGCTACACCTTC. The encoded protein is CASSDTGLVGANFGYTF.